A single T cell receptor (beta chain) is shown here with its context. Antigen unknown. The data derive from a study of T cell responses to AZD1222 COVID-19 vaccine. Using immunoSEQ multiplex PCR, the repertoire was profiled, and TCRdb retains in-frame clones only, with some absent. Of roughly 120,000 clones detected, around 89% appear once; the ten largest clones hold approximately 4.5%. The CDR3 has 18 residues. Study conclusions and caveats: Researchers report vaccine-associated CD4 TCRs spanning spike, with dominance at 160-218 and 743-854.

The chain uses TRBV21-1 and TRBJ1-4; TRBD1, as called in the table, went unchecked against the DNA. TRBV21-1 is annotated as a pseudogene. The starting material was peripheral blood, obtained on day 0 of AZD1222 vaccination. The clonotype comes from an adult in good health. CDR3 sequence (DNA): TGTGCCAGCAGCAAAGCAGAGGGACATCTGGCAACTAATGAAAAACTGTTTTTT. This gives the protein CASSKAEGHLATNEKLFF.